This entry lists 10 T cell receptor beta chains sequenced from one sample in a study of blood T cell repertoires in COVID-19. The data were produced by immunoSEQ multiplex PCR, yet TCRdb's version contains in-frame clones alone and is incomplete. The sample has roughly 400,000 clones, 80% to 90% seen once; the top ten hold 1% to 1.3%. Sequenced sample: PBMCs or T cells enriched from blood (not recorded which). The receptors were gathered from a man aged 30-40 years who had recovered from COVID-19.

The V gene is TRBV5-1, the J gene TRBJ1-6, with 7 nucleotides matching TRBD1. The CDR3 sequence is 15 residues long. CDR1 is SGHRS and CDR2 is YFSETQ in the germline V gene. The ends lost 0 bases at V and 9 bases at J; junction bases unmatched: 6. In DNA, the CDR3 is TGCGCCAGCAGCTTGGAAACAGGGGTAGGTTCACCCCTCCACTTT. Translation gives CASSLETGVGSPLHF.

V usage is TRBV28 and J usage is TRBJ1-1; D not resolved. V lost 6 bases to trimming and J lost 14 bases, with 19 bases between them. CDR1 MDHEN and CDR2 SYDVKM come from the germline V gene. There are 12 residues in the CDR3. The CDR3 bases are TGTGCCAGCAGCACCACGACATTTACCACATTCTTT. Translated: CASSTTTFTTFF.

This clone was counted once. This chain uses TRBV9 with TRBJ2-6; D is uncertain. The V end was cut by 4 bases, the J end by 0 bases, with 8 bases between. This CDR3 has 15 amino acids. Germline V gives CDR1 SGDLS, CDR2 YYNGEE. CDR3 bases: TGTGCCAGCAGCTCCCCTAGCTCTGGGGCCAACGTCCTGACTTTC. This gives the protein CASSSPSSGANVLTF.

In this sample, this clone turned up once. The chain is built from TRBV4-1 and TRBJ2-7; 10 nucleotides line up with TRBD2. V trimming: 0 bases; J trimming: 5 bases; junction bases outside the gene matches: 7. The CDR3 covers 16 residues. The V gene's germline CDR1 is MGHRA and CDR2 YSYEKL. CDR3 residues: CASSQDLASGRNEQYF. In nucleotides, the CDR3 is TGCGCCAGCAGCCAAGATTTGGCTAGCGGGAGAAACGAGCAGTACTTC.

The J gene is TRBJ1-1, the V gene TRBV7-9; TRBD1 matches at 8 bases. The length of the CDR3 is 15 residues. The germline V gene has CDR1 SEHNR and CDR2 FQNEAQ (reference sequence). V lost 5 bases to trimming and J lost 1 base; unmatched junction nucleotides: 6. The CDR3 reads CASSRRTGKNTEAFF. CDR3 nucleotide sequence: TGTGCCAGCAGCCGAAGGACAGGGAAGAACACTGAAGCTTTCTTT.

CDR3 in DNA: TGTGCCAGCAGCTTAGGAAAGGGGACATACAATGAGCAGTTCTTC. This sequence encodes CASSLGKGTYNEQFF. The genes are TRBV7-7 and TRBJ2-1, with a possible D match to TRBD1 (6 bases). V was pared by 1 base and J by 4 bases, with 11 bases between. Germline V gene sequence: CDR1 SSHAT, CDR2 FNYEAQ (reference sequence). This CDR3 contains 15 residues. Using reference TRBV7-7 and TRBJ2-1 for the parts outside the CDR3, the full variable domain is GAGVSQSPRYKVTKRGQDVTLRCDPISSHATLYWYQQALGQGPEFLTYFNYEAQPDKSGLPSDRFSAERPEGSISTLTIQRTEQRDSAMYRCASSLGKGTYNEQFFGPGTRLTVL.

The sample holds a few counts of this clone. CDR3 sequence reads: CASSLPGGTYEQYF. The CDR3 bases are TGTGCCAGCAGCTTACCAGGGGGAACCTACGAGCAGTACTTC. V is TRBV7-9 and J is TRBJ2-7; 7 bases fit TRBD1. Germline CDR1 and CDR2: SEHNR and FQNEAQ (reference sequence). The CDR3 length is 14 residues. After removal of 2 bases from V and 2 bases from J, the junction contained 3 bases not matched to a gene.

About this clone itself: The sample contains more than one DNA sequence encoding this CDR3. The chain couples TRBV5-1 to TRBJ2-5, with 9 bases aligning to TRBD1. Germline trimming cut 2 bases from V and 0 bases from J; bases unmatched to any gene: 2. The germline V gene encodes CDR1 SGHRS and CDR2 YFSETQ. The CDR3 length is 15 residues. CDR3 in DNA: TGCGCCAGCAGCTTCGGACAGGGGTACCAAGAGACCCAGTACTTC. Translation gives CASSFGQGYQETQYF.

The chain links TRBV20-1 to TRBJ2-7; weak D call: TRBD2 (6 bases). The CDR3 contains 11 residues. Between the trimmed V and J ends, which lost 4 bases and 7 bases, there was a span of 11 bases. Germline assignment: CDR1 DFQATT and CDR2 SNEGSKA (reference sequence). The CDR3 reads CSATIAGEQYF. As DNA, the CDR3 is TGCAGTGCTACTATCGCGGGGGAGCAGTACTTC.

This clone has just one count. The J gene is TRBJ2-7, the V gene TRBV7-8; 9 bases map to TRBD2. This CDR3 has 15 amino acids. Looked up from germline, CDR1 is SGHVS and CDR2 is FQNEAQ. Unmatched junction bases numbered 16, after V lost 3 bases and J lost 13 bases. CDR3 DNA sequence: TGTGCCAGCAGCTTGGCCCAAGGGACTAGCACCCTCCGATACTTC. It encodes CASSLAQGTSTLRYF.